This T cell receptor beta chain was identified in a study of tumor-infiltrating lymphocytes in oesophageal squamous cell carcinoma. In its sample, this clonotype was seen many times. TCRdb ran MiXCR on the PCR reads and lists one entry per CDR3 protein. The sample comprises about 25,000 distinct CDR3 sequences, about 40% of which are singletons, and around a quarter rests with the top ten. From germline, CDR1 is SEHNR and CDR2 FQNEAQ (reference sequence). The CDR3 sequence is 13 residues long. V was cut by 2 bases and J by 7 bases, with 6 bases left in between. The chain couples TRBV7-9 to TRBJ1-6; D remains unclear. The sample was esophageal tumor tissue. This clonotype was obtained from a male donor with esophageal squamous cell carcinoma. For the CDR3, the DNA is TGTGCCAGCAGCTTATATCTGAATTCACCCCTCCACTTT. Its protein is CASSLYLNSPLHF. Filled out from reference TRBV7-9 and TRBJ1-6, the complete variable domain reads DTGVSQNPRHKITKRGQNVTFRCDPISEHNRLYWYRQTLGQGPEFLTYFQNEAQLEKSRLLSDRFSAERPKGSFSTLEIQRTEQGDSAMYLCASSLYLNSPLHFGNGTRLTVT.